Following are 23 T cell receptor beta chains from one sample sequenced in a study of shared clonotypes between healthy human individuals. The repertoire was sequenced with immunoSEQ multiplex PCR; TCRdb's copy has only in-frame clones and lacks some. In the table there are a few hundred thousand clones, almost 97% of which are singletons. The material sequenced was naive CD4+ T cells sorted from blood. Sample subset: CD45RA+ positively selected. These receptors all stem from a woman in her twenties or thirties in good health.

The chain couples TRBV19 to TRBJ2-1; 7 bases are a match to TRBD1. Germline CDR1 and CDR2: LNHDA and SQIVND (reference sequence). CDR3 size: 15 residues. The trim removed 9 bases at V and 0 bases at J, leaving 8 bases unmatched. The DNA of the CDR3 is TGTGCCAGCGTCGGACAGGCCCGCTCCTACAATGAGCAGTTCTTC. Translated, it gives CASVGQARSYNEQFF. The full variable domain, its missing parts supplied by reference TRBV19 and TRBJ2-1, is DGGITQSPKYLFRKEGQNVTLSCEQNLNHDAMYWYRQDPGQGLRLIYYSQIVNDFQKGDIAEGYSVSREKKESFPLTVTSAQKNPTAFYLCASVGQARSYNEQFFGPGTRLTVL.

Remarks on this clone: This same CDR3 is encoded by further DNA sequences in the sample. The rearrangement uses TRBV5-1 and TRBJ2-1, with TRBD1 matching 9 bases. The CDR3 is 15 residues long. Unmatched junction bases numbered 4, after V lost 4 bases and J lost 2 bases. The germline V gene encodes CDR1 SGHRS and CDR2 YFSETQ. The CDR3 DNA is TGCGCCAGCAGCCCGGGACAGGGAACCTACAATGAGCAGTTCTTC. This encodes CASSPGQGTYNEQFF.

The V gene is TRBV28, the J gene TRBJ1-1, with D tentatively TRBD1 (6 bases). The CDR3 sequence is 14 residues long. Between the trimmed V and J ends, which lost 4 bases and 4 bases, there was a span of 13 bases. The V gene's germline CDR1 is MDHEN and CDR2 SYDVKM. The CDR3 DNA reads TGTGCCAGCAGTTCGTCAGGGGCAGGCACTGAAGCTTTCTTT. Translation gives CASSSSGAGTEAFF.

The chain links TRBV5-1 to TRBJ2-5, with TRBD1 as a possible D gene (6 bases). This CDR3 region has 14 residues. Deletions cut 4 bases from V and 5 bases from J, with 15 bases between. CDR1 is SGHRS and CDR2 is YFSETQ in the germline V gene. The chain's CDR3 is CASSPGVQGETQYF. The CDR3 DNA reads TGCGCCAGCAGCCCGGGCGTTCAGGGGGAGACCCAGTACTTC. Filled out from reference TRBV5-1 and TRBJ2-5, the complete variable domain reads KAGVTQTPRYLIKTRGQQVTLSCSPISGHRSVSWYQQTPGQGLQFLFEYFSETQRNKGNFPGRFSGRQFSNSRSEMNVSTLELGDSALYLCASSPGVQGETQYFGPGTRLLVL.

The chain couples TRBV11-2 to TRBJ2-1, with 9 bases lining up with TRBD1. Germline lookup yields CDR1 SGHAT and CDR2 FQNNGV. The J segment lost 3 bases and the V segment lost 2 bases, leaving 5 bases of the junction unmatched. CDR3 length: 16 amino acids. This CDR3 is CASSLPRDRDYNEQFF. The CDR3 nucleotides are TGTGCCAGCAGCTTACCCCGGGACAGGGACTACAATGAGCAGTTCTTC.

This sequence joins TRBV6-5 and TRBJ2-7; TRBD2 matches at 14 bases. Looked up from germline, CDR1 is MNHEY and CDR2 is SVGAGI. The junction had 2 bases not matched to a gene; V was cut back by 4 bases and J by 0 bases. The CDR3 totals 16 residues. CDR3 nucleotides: TGTGCCAGCAGTTTCGGGACTAGCGGGAGCTCCTACGAGCAGTACTTC. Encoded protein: CASSFGTSGSSYEQYF.

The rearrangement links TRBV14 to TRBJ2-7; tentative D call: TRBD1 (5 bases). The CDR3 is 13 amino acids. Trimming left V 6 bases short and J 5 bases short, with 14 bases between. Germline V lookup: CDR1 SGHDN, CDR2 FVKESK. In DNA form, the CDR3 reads TGTGCCAGCAGTTTTTACAGGAAACACGAGCAGTACTTC. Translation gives CASSFYRKHEQYF.

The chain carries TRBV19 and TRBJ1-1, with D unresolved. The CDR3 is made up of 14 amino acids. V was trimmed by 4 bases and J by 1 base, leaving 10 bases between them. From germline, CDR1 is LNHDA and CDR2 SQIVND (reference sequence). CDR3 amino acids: CASSNRAANTEAFF. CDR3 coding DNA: TGTGCCAGTAGTAATCGGGCGGCGAACACTGAAGCTTTCTTT.

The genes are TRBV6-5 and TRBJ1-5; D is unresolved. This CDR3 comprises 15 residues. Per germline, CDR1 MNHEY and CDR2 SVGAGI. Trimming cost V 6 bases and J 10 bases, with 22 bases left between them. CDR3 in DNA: TGTGCCAGCAGCCCAGCGGGGATCCTCGGAGATCCCCAGCATTTT. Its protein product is CASSPAGILGDPQHF.

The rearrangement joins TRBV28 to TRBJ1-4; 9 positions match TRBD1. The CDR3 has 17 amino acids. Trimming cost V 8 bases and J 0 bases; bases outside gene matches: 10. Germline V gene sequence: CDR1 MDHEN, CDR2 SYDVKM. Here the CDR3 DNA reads TGTGCCAGCCCACCGGGACAGGGATTCTCAACTAATGAAAAACTGTTTTTT. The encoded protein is CASPPGQGFSTNEKLFF.

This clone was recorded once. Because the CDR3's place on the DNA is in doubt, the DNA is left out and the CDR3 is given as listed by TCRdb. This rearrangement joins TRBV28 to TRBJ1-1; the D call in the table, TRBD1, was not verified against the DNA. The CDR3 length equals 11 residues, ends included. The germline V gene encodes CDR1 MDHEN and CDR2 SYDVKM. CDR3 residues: CASRWGQGSFF.

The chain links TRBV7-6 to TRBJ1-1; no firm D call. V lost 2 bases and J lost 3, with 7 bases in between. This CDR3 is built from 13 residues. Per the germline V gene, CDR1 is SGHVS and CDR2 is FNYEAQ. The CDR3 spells CASSLQEDTEAFF. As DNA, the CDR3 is TGTGCCAGCAGCTTACAGGAGGACACTGAAGCTTTCTTT. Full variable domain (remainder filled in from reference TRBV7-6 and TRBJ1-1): GAGVSQSPRYKVTKRGQDVALRCDPISGHVSLYWYRQALGQGPEFLTYFNYEAQQDKSGLPNDRFSAERPEGSISTLTIQRTEQRDSAMYRCASSLQEDTEAFFGQGTRLTVV.

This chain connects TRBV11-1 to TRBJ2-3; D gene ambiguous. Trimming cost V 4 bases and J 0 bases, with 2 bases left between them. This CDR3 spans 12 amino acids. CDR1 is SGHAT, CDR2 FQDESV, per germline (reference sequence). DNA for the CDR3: TGTGCCAGCAGCTCCAGCACAGATACGCAGTATTTT. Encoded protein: CASSSSTDTQYF. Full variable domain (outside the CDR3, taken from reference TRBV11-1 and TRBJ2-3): EAEVAQSPRYKITEKSQAVAFWCDPISGHATLYWYRQILGQGPELLVQFQDESVVDDSQLPKDRFSAERLKGVDSTLKIQPAELGDSAMYLCASSSSTDTQYFGPGTRLTVL.

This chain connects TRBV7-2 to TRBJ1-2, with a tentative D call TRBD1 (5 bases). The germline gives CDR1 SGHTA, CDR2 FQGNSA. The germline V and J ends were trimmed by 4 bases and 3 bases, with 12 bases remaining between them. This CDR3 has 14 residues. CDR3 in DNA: TGTGCCAGCAGCTCCCCAGGGAGCCACTATGGCTACACCTTC. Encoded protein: CASSSPGSHYGYTF.

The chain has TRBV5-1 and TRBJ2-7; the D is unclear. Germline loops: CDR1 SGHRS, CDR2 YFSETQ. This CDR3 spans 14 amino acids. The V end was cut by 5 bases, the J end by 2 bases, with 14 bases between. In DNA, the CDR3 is TGCGCCAGCAGACCAACGGGCCCAACCTACGAGCAGTACTTC. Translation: CASRPTGPTYEQYF.

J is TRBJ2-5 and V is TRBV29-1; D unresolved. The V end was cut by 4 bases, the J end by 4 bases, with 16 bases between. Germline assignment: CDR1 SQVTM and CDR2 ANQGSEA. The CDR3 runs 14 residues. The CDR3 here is CSVGLRLGVETQYF. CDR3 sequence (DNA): TGCAGCGTTGGATTGAGGCTAGGAGTAGAGACCCAGTACTTC.

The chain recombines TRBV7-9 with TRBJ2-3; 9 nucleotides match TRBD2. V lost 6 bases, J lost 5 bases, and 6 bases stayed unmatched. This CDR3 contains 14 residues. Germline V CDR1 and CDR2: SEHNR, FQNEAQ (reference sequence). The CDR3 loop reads CASRLSGSRDTQYF. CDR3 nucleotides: TGTGCCAGCAGACTTAGCGGGAGTCGAGATACGCAGTATTTT.

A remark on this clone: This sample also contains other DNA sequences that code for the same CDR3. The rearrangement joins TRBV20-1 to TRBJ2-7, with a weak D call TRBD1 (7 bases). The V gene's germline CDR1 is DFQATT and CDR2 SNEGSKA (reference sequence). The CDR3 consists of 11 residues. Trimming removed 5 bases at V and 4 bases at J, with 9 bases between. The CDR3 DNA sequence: TGCAGTGCTCAGGGGGGATACGAGCAGTACTTC. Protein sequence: CSAQGGYEQYF.

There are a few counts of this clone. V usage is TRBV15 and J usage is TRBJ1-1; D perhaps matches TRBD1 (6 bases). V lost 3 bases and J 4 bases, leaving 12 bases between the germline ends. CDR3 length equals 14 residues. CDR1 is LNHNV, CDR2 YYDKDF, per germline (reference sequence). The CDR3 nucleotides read TGTGCCACCAGCAGGGGACAACTGGGCACTGAAGCTTTCTTT. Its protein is CATSRGQLGTEAFF.

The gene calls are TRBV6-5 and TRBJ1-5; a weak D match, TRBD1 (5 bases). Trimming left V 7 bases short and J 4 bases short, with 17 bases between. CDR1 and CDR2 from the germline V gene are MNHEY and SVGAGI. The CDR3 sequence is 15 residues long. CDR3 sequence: CASTKTGGTNQPQHF. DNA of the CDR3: TGTGCCAGCACGAAGACGGGGGGTACGAATCAGCCCCAGCATTTT.

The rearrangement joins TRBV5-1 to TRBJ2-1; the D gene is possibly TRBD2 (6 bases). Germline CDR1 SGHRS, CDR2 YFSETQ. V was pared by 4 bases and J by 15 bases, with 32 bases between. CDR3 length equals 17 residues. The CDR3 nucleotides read TGCGCCAGCAGCGCGGCCTCACGCACAATGAGCGCCGAGGAGGGGTTCTTC. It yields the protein CASSAASRTMSAEEGFF.

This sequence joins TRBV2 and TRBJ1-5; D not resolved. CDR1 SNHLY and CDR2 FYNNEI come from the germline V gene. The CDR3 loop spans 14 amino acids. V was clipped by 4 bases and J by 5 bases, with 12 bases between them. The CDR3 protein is CASSAETEYQPQHF. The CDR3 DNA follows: TGTGCCAGCAGTGCTGAAACAGAGTATCAGCCCCAGCATTTT.

The CDR3 sequence is CASSILTDTGELFF. CDR3 DNA sequence: TGTGCCAGTAGTATTCTAACGGACACCGGGGAGCTGTTTTTT. The chain links TRBV19 to TRBJ2-2; D is undetermined. This CDR3 is built from 14 residues. The V gene lost 3 bases and the J gene lost 3 bases, with 8 bases spanning the gap. The germline V gene has CDR1 LNHDA and CDR2 SQIVND (reference sequence).